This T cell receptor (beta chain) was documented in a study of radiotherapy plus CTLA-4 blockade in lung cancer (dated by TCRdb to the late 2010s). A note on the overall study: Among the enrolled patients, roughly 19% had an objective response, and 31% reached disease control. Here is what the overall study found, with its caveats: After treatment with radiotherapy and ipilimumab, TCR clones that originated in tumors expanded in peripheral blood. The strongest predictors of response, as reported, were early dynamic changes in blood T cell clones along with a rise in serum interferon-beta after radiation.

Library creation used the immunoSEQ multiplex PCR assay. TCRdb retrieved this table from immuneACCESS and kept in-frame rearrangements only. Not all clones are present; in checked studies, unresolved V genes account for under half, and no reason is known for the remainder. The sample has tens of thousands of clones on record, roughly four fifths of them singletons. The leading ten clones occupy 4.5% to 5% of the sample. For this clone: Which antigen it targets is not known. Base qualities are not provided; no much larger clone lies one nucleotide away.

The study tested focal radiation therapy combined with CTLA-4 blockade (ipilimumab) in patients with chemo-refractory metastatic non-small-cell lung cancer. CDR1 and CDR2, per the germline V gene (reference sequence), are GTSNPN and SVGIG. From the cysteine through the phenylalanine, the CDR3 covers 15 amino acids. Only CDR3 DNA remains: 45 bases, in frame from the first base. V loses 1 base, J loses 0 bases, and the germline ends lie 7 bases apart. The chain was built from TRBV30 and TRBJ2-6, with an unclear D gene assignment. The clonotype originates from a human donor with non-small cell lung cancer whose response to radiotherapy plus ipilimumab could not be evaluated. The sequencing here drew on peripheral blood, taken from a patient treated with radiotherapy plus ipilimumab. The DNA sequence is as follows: TGTGCCTGGAGTGCAGGAACCTCTGGGGCCAACGTCCTGACTTTC. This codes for CAWSAGTSGANVLTF. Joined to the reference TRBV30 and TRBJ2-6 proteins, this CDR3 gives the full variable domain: SQTIHQWPATLVQPVGSPLSLECTVEGTSNPNLYWYRQAAGRGLQLLFYSVGIGQISSEVPQNLSASRPQDRQFILSSKKLLLSDSGFYLCAWSAGTSGANVLTFGAGSRLTVL.